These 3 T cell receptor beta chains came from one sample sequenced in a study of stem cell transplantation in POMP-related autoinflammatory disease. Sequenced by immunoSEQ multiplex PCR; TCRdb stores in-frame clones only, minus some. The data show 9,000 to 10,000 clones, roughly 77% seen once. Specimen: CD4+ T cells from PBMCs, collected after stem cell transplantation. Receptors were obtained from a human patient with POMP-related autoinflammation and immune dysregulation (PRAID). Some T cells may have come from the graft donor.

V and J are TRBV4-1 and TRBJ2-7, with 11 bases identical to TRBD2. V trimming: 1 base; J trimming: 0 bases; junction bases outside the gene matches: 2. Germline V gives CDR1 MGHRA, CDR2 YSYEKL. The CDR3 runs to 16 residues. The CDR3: CASSQGLAGLSYEQYF. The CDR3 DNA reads TGCGCCAGCAGCCAAGGACTAGCGGGACTCTCCTACGAGCAGTACTTC.

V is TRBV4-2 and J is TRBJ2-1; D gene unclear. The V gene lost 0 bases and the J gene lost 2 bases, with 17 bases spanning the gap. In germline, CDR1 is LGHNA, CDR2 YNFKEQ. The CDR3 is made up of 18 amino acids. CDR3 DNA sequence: TGTGCCAGCAGCCAAGATCGTCCCGGTCAGCCCCCCTACAATGAGCAGTTCTTC. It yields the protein CASSQDRPGQPPYNEQFF.

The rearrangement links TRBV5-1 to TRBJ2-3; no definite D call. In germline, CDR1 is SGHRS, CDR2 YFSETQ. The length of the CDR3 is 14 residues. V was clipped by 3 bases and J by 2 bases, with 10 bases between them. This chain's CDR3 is CASSWRSLTDTQYF. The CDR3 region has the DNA TGCGCCAGCAGCTGGCGGAGTCTCACAGATACGCAGTATTTT.